This TCR beta chain was recorded in a study of blood T cell repertoires in COVID-19. Study-level information: Samples representing acute and convalescent COVID-19 were sourced from the United States, Italy and Spain.

As originally analysed: Estimates of nucleated cell counts were drawn from the amplification of reference gene primers. Using immunoSEQ multiplex PCR, the repertoire was profiled, and TCRdb retains in-frame clones only, with some absent. The V and J calls and clone size were taken over from that table, and D and trimming were inferred from the DNA. The sample yields just over 250,000 clones, roughly 88% seen once. This clone was counted a single time. This CDR3 comprises 15 residues. Germline values: CDR1 SGHNT, CDR2 YYREEE (reference sequence). Germline trimming cut 3 bases from V and 5 bases from J; bases unmatched to any gene: 5.

This chain connects TRBV5-4 to TRBJ2-7, with 13 bases lining up with TRBD2. Specimen: peripheral blood. The receptor was derived from a woman aged 65 to 85 with COVID-19, enrolled during active disease. CDR3 residues: CASSSPGLAGNEQYF. CDR3 DNA: TGTGCCAGCAGCTCTCCGGGACTAGCGGGAAACGAGCAGTACTTC.